This entry lists 9 T cell receptor beta chains sequenced from one sample in a study of spatial heterogeneity in lung cancer. Time point denoted: sample taken at primary tumor resection. TCRdb re-derived calls from the 5' RACE reads in MiXCR, one entry per CDR3 protein. The sample includes more than 4,000 distinct CDR3 sequences, around 3.2% of them seen just once. The sample here was normal lung tissue next to the tumor, taken at surgery. These receptors came from a male donor with early-stage non-small cell lung cancer.

This clonotype was detected ten times or more. A much bigger clone sits one base away, suggesting this may be a read error. CDR3 DNA sequence: TGTGCCAGCAGTTACGGGACAGCCGGCGGAGATACGCAGTATTTT. As protein: CASSYGTAGGDTQYF. V is TRBV6-5 and J is TRBJ2-3; TRBD1 matches 7 bases. The CDR3 is 15 residues long. Germline V gene sequence: CDR1 MNHEY, CDR2 SVGAGI. Unmatched junction bases numbered 7, after V lost 2 bases and J lost 5 bases.

This clonotype is medium-sized (0.01 to 0.1%). The chain has TRBV24-1 and TRBJ2-1, with D possibly being TRBD2 (5 bases). Per germline, CDR1 KGHDR and CDR2 SFDVKD. This CDR3 has 13 residues. Trimming cost V 1 base and J 8 bases, with 8 bases left between them. CDR3 nucleotides: TGTGCCACCAGTGATTTCTACGGGGATGAGCAGTTCTTC. The encoded protein is CATSDFYGDEQFF.

This clonotype was seen a few times. At one end the junction does not follow the germline gene, possibly because of a read error. The chain combines TRBV4-1 with TRBJ1-2; the match to TRBD1 covers 9 bases. This CDR3 is built from 16 residues. From germline, CDR1 is MGHRA and CDR2 YSYEKL. CDR3 bases: TGCGCCAGCAGCCAAGCCGGGACAGGGAGCAACTATGGCTACAACTTC. It yields the protein CASSQAGTGSNYGYNF.

This clonotype was picked up many times. The J gene is TRBJ1-1, the V gene TRBV6-6, with D tentatively TRBD1 (6 bases). Germline CDR1 reads MNHNY; CDR2 reads SVGAGI (reference sequence). This CDR3 spans 15 amino acids. With 4 bases removed from V and 5 bases from J, the gap between germline ends came to 17 bases. The CDR3 loop reads CASSFNVRGSTEAFF. CDR3 nucleotide sequence: TGTGCCAGCAGTTTCAACGTCAGGGGTAGTACTGAAGCTTTCTTT.

The table lists this clonotype with many counts. The rearrangement joins TRBV20-1 to TRBJ2-3; 7 bases fit TRBD2. Germline CDR1 reads DFQATT; CDR2 reads SNEGSKA (reference sequence). The CDR3 length is 18 residues. V lost 1 base to trimming and J lost 1 base; unmatched junction nucleotides: 14. CDR3: CSARVTGGSARGTDTQYF. Written as DNA, the CDR3 is TGCAGTGCTAGAGTTACGGGCGGGAGCGCTAGGGGCACAGATACGCAGTATTTT.

This clonotype was seen at least ten times. J is TRBJ1-2 and V is TRBV5-6, with D hard to call. The CDR3 has 16 amino acids. Trimming removed 4 bases at V and 3 bases at J, with 19 bases between. CDR1 is SGHDT, CDR2 YYEEEE, per germline. This chain's CDR3 is CASSLLHRRRYYGYTF. CDR3 DNA: TGTGCCAGCAGCCTCTTACACCGACGAAGGTACTATGGCTACACCTTC.

This clonotype is classed as medium-sized. The chain links TRBV5-6 to TRBJ1-1; tentatively, D is TRBD1 (6 bases). The germline CDR1 and CDR2 sequences are SGHDT and YYEEEE. Between the trimmed V and J ends, which lost 4 bases and 1 base, there was a span of 14 bases. This CDR3 spans 15 amino acids. CDR3 sequence: CASSPPGAANTEAFF. The CDR3 region has the DNA TGTGCCAGCAGCCCTCCGGGGGCAGCGAACACTGAAGCTTTCTTT.

By sample fraction, this clonotype is medium-sized. The chain is built from TRBV20-1 and TRBJ1-5; D unclear. CDR1 and CDR2 (germline): DFQATT, SNEGSKA (reference sequence). The germline V and J ends were trimmed by 6 bases and 0 bases, with 15 bases remaining between them. The CDR3 is 15 amino acids. The CDR3 sequence: CSAPEGGYSNQPQHF. The CDR3 DNA reads as TGCAGTGCCCCTGAAGGTGGCTATAGCAATCAGCCCCAGCATTTT.

This clonotype rates as medium-sized. The genes are TRBV14 and TRBJ2-6; the D gene is possibly TRBD1 (6 bases). The CDR3 has 16 amino acids. Trimming stripped 4 bases from V and 1 base from J, with 11 bases between. From germline, CDR1 is SGHDN and CDR2 FVKESK. In nucleotides, the CDR3 is TGTGCCAGCAGCCCGACCACAGGGTCTGGGGCCAACGTCCTGACTTTC. It codes for CASSPTTGSGANVLTF.